The 6 T cell receptor beta chains given below trace back to one sample, sequenced in a study of blood T cell repertoires in COVID-19. The method was immunoSEQ multiplex PCR; TCRdb's version includes in-frame clones alone and lacks a portion of them. Of tens of thousands of clones in the sample, just over 85% are singletons; the top ten hold less than 45%. Material for sequencing was peripheral blood. The receptors stem from a human donor in a cohort sampled during active COVID-19.

The chain employs TRBV6-5 and TRBJ2-7; D possibly corresponds to TRBD2 (6 bases). CDR1 MNHEY and CDR2 SVGAGI come from the germline V gene. Deletions cut 0 bases from V and 1 base from J, with 10 bases between. The length of the CDR3 is 15 residues. The CDR3 sequence is CASSYSRGTSYEQYF. CDR3 bases: TGTGCCAGCAGTTACTCGAGAGGGACTTCCTACGAGCAGTACTTC.

This chain links TRBV30 with TRBJ1-2; maybe TRBD1 (6 bases). CDR1 GTSNPN and CDR2 SVGIG come from the germline V gene (reference sequence). V was trimmed by 1 base and J by 8 bases, leaving 17 bases between them. The CDR3 runs to 14 residues. As DNA, the CDR3 is TGTGCCTGGAGTGCCCCGGGGAGGGGGGACGGCTACACCTTC. It yields the protein CAWSAPGRGDGYTF. Filled out from reference TRBV30 and TRBJ1-2, the complete variable domain reads SQTIHQWPATLVQPVGSPLSLECTVEGTSNPNLYWYRQAAGRGLQLLFYSVGIGQISSEVPQNLSASRPQDRQFILSSKKLLLSDSGFYLCAWSAPGRGDGYTFGSGTRLTVV.

This clone was counted a single time. The rearrangement uses TRBV11-3 and TRBJ2-7; tentatively, D is TRBD2 (5 bases). Trimming left V 0 bases short and J 0 bases short, with 9 bases between. This CDR3 region has 15 residues. The germline gives CDR1 SGHNT, CDR2 YENEEA. CDR3: CASSLEGDFSYEQYF. CDR3 DNA: TGTGCCAGCAGCTTAGAGGGAGATTTCTCCTACGAGCAGTACTTC.

The rearrangement links TRBV11-2 to TRBJ2-7, with TRBD2 identical over 11 bases. V gave up 5 bases and J gave up 4 bases; unmatched junction bases: 1. Germline V gives CDR1 SGHAT, CDR2 FQNNGV. The CDR3 spans 13 residues. CDR3 DNA: TGTGCCAGCAGCCGGACTAGCGGGTACGAGCAGTACTTC. This codes for CASSRTSGYEQYF.

This chain uses TRBV5-4 with TRBJ2-1; the match to TRBD2 covers 10 bases. The germline V gene encodes CDR1 SGHNT and CDR2 YYREEE (reference sequence). This CDR3 is 17 amino acids long. Trimming took 2 bases from V and 8 from J; bases not matched to a gene: 13. CDR3 nucleotides: TGTGCCAGCAGCTTTGGCCTAGCGGGGGCCCGCCTCGATGAGCAGTTCTTC. Translated, it gives CASSFGLAGARLDEQFF.

The count of this clone is one. CDR3 residues: CASSLFSYEQYF. CDR3 nucleotide sequence: TGTGCCAGCAGTTTATTCAGCTACGAGCAGTACTTC. The chain employs TRBV12-3 or TRBV12-4 and TRBJ2-7; D gene uncertain. V was cut by 2 bases and J by 3 bases, with 5 bases left in between. The CDR3 has 12 residues.